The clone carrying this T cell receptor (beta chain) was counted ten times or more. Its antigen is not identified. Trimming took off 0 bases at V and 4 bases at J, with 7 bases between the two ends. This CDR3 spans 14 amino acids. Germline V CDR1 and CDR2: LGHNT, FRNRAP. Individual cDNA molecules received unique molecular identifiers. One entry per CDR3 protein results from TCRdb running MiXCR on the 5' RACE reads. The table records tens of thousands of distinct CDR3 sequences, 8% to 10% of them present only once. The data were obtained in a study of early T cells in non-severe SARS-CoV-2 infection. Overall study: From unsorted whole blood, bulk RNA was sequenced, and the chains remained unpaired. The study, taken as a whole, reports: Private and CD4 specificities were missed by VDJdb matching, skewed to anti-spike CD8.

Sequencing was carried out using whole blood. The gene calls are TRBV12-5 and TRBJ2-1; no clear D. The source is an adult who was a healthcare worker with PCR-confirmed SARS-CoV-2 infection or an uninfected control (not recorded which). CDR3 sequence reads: CASGLVVEYNEQFF. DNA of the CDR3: TGTGCTAGTGGTTTGGTAGTCGAATACAATGAGCAGTTCTTC.